This paragraph reports one T cell receptor (beta chain). The sample originates from a study of blood T cell repertoires in COVID-19. Across the whole study: Spain, Italy and the United States supplied samples that represented acute and convalescent COVID-19.

The length of the CDR3 is 15 residues. Germline V CDR1 and CDR2: SGHNT, YYREEE (reference sequence). The V end lost 0 bases, the J end lost 0 bases, and 9 bases lay between the germline ends. Authors' data handling: Quantification of nucleated cells was approximated via reference gene primer amplification. TCRdb's table, derived via immunoSEQ multiplex PCR, lists solely in-frame clones and lacks some. V and J calls and clone size come straight from that table; D and trimming were deduced from the DNA. The profile shows some 20,000 clones, about 81% of them singletons. The sequenced material came from peripheral blood. The TCR comes from a man in his 60s with acute or convalescent COVID-19. This chain connects TRBV5-4 to TRBJ2-5; TRBD2 might be the D (6 bases). CDR3 protein: CASSLERTNQETQYF. CDR3 DNA sequence: TGTGCCAGCAGCTTGGAGAGGACTAACCAAGAGACCCAGTACTTC.